What follows describes a single TCR beta chain. What it recognizes is unknown. This sample is part of a study of cytomegalovirus exposure and HLA in healthy donors. Study-wide points: Some V segments could not be told apart, so they were left out, TRBV6-2 and TRBV6-3 among them.

Trimming removed 5 bases at V and 9 bases at J, with 14 bases between. This CDR3 is 13 amino acids long. Germline V gives CDR1 SGHTA, CDR2 FQGTGA. The PCR contained 60 Vbeta and 13 Jbeta primers. Under the authors' procedure: In a later analysis, roughly 11 million of some 80 million unique beta chains occurred in at least two donors. Profiled with immunoSEQ multiplex PCR; TCRdb holds only in-frame clones, not every one. V and J calls and clone size are copied from that table; D and trimming were computed from the DNA. The sample shows 54,000 or so clones, around three fifths of them seen only once. The TCR sequence derives from a human donor in good health. Specimen: PBMCs. V and J are TRBV7-3 and TRBJ1-5, with D perhaps matching TRBD1 (5 bases). CDR3 amino acids: CASSRDGGMPQHF. The CDR3 DNA follows: TGTGCCAGCAGCCGGGACGGGGGGATGCCCCAGCATTTT.